Below, 26 T cell receptor beta chains from the same sample are listed, as sequenced in a study of T cells in women clearing cervical HPV infection. Repertoires were generated with immunoSEQ multiplex PCR, while TCRdb's copy carries only in-frame clones and drops some. The listing contains 25,000 to 35,000 clones. Sequenced material: blood buffy coat. All receptors derive from a woman aged 18 to 75 with a cervical HPV16 infection that either progressed to CIN3+ or cleared (not recorded which).

Remarks on this clone: The CDR3 end lies 3 residues beyond the end of the read and is filled in from the germline J gene. This chain joins TRBV28 and TRBJ2-7, with 7 bases matching TRBD1. In germline, CDR1 is MDHEN, CDR2 SYDVKM. Losses at the gene ends were 4 bases for V and 3 bases for J; bases not matched to a gene: 9. This CDR3 spans 15 amino acids. The CDR3 region is CASSYRGEPNYEQYF. The sequenced part of the CDR3 DNA is TGTGCCAGCAGTTACAGGGGCGAACCTAACTACGAG.

The CDR3 reads CAWKGQENYGYTF. Partial CDR3 DNA: TGTGCCTGGAAGGGACAGGAGAACTATGGC. The V and J genes are TRBV30 and TRBJ1-2, with 8 bases identical to TRBD1. The read falls 3 residues short of the CDR3 end, and the missing part is taken from the germline J gene. The J segment lost 2 bases and the V segment lost 4 bases, leaving 3 bases of the junction unmatched. The CDR3 is 13 amino acids. Germline CDR1 and CDR2: GTSNPN and SVGIG (reference sequence).

With respect to this clone: The read gets to within 3 residues of the CDR3 end, and the germline J gene fills in the rest. The chain carries TRBV30 and TRBJ1-5; no clear D. CDR3 size: 13 residues. The germline V gene encodes CDR1 GTSNPN and CDR2 SVGIG (reference sequence). Trimming cost V 0 bases and J 5 bases, with 8 bases left between them. CDR3 DNA, as far as it was read: TGTGCCTGGAGTGTAACGGGTGATCAGCCC. Its protein product is CAWSVTGDQP. The whole CDR3 protein is CAWSVTGDQPQHF.

On this clone: The read halts 3 residues ahead of the CDR3 end, with the missing end drawn from the germline J gene. The chain carries TRBV5-6 and TRBJ2-1, with TRBD2 matching 8 bases. Germline loops: CDR1 SGHDT, CDR2 YYEEEE. V lost 3 bases to trimming and J lost 4 bases; unmatched junction nucleotides: 3. The CDR3 runs 14 residues. The CDR3 reads CASSSGGPYNEQFF. The CDR3 bases that were read are TGTGCCAGCAGCTCGGGGGGGCCGTACAATGAG.

Note on this clone: The read stops 3 residues short of the end of the CDR3; the missing end is completed from the germline J gene. The rearrangement uses TRBV30 and TRBJ1-1, with D perhaps matching TRBD1 (5 bases). This CDR3 is built from 15 residues. CDR1 and CDR2 from the germline V gene are GTSNPN and SVGIG (reference sequence). The CDR3: CAWSGGGTNNQPAFF. CDR3 DNA (partial): TGTGCCTGGAGTGGGGGGGGGACTAACAATCAGCCC.

A remark on this clone: The CDR3 goes on 3 residues after the read ends, and that part is filled in from the germline J gene. The J gene is TRBJ2-2, the V gene TRBV5-1, with a weak D call TRBD1 (5 bases). The CDR3 covers 14 residues. Germline loops: CDR1 SGHRS, CDR2 YFSETQ. This chain's CDR3 is CASSRIEDNSPLFF. Partial CDR3 DNA: TGCGCCAGCAGTAGGATCGAGGACAATTCACCG.

A note on this clone: The read halts 3 residues ahead of the CDR3 end, with the missing end drawn from the germline J gene. This rearrangement joins TRBV5-5 to TRBJ1-2, with 9 positions matching TRBD1. Germline CDR1 is SGHKS and CDR2 is YYEKEE (reference sequence). There are 15 residues in the CDR3. Losses at the gene ends were 3 bases for V and 7 bases for J; bases not matched to a gene: 10. The CDR3 bases that were read are TGTGCCAGCAGCTCCCTTCCGGGACAGGGCGCTGGC. This gives the protein CASSSLPGQGAG. The complete CDR3 sequence is CASSSLPGQGAGYTF.

This clone is deemed medium-sized (0.01 to 0.1%) by its frequency. Read data end 3 residues before the CDR3 end; the end is taken from the germline J gene. This chain joins TRBV29-1 and TRBJ2-3; maybe TRBD1 (5 bases). There are 12 residues in the CDR3. Germline V gives CDR1 SQVTM, CDR2 ANQGSEA. CDR3 bases read: TGCAGCGTTGAAAGACAGCAAGAGACG. Its protein product is CSVERQQET. From start to end, the CDR3 is CSVERQQETQYF.

About this clone: The read ends 3 residues shy of where the CDR3 ends; the end is completed using the germline J gene. The chain links TRBV2 to TRBJ2-3; 11 bases map to TRBD1. The CDR3 is 15 amino acids. CDR1 is SNHLY, CDR2 FYNNEI, per germline. The DNA read from the CDR3 is TGTGCCAGCAATGAGGGACAGGGGGTCGGGGAGACG. It specifies CASNEGQGVGET. The full CDR3 is CASNEGQGVGETQYF.

In the case of this clone: The read gets to within 3 residues of the CDR3 end, and the germline J gene fills in the rest. The gene calls are TRBV5-1 and TRBJ1-2; 10 bases are shared with TRBD1. Looked up from germline, CDR1 is SGHRS and CDR2 is YFSETQ. This CDR3 comprises 16 residues. The CDR3 is CASSSYGQGDSEGYTF. Incomplete CDR3 DNA: TGCGCCAGCAGCTCCTACGGACAGGGGGATAGTGAGGGC.

Details on this clone: The read ends 3 residues before the CDR3 terminus; that terminus is restored from the germline J gene. The V gene is TRBV7-6, the J gene TRBJ2-5; 10 bases match TRBD2. Germline CDR1 is SGHVS and CDR2 is FNYEAQ. CDR3 length: 15 amino acids. Trimming at V came to 1 base and at J to 6 bases, leaving 5 bases not matched to a gene. The CDR3 is CASSLDSGGIKTQYF. The covered CDR3 bases are TGTGCCAGCAGCTTAGATAGCGGGGGGATCAAGACC.

This clone is identified as medium-sized from frequency. With the read ending 3 residues before the CDR3 end, the germline J gene is used to fill in that end. The chain recombines TRBV2 with TRBJ2-3; 7 bases line up with TRBD1. The CDR3 has 15 amino acids. The J segment lost 2 bases and the V segment lost 10 bases, leaving 12 bases of the junction unmatched. Germline CDR1 is SNHLY and CDR2 is FYNNEI. CDR3 bases read: TGTGCCACCCCCATGTCTGGGACAGACACAGATACG. Translating gives CATPMSGTDTDT. The whole CDR3 protein is CATPMSGTDTDTQYF.

As regards this clone: Read data end 3 residues before the CDR3 end; the end is taken from the germline J gene. The V and J genes are TRBV11-2 and TRBJ2-1, with TRBD2 matching over 10 bases. The CDR3 totals 15 residues. J was trimmed by 9 bases and V by 0 bases; bases with no gene match: 5. Per germline, CDR1 SGHAT and CDR2 FQNNGV. CDR3 DNA, as far as it was read: TGTGCCAGCAGCTTAGATGGCCTAGCGGGGGTTGAG. This translates into CASSLDGLAGVE. The whole CDR3 reads CASSLDGLAGVEQFF. The whole variable domain, filled in from reference TRBV11-2 and TRBJ2-1, reads EAGVAQSPRYKIIEKRQSVAFWCNPISGHATLYWYQQILGQGPKLLIQFQNNGVVDDSQLPKDRFSAERLKGVDSTLKIQPAKLEDSAVYLCASSLDGLAGVEQFFGPGTRLTVL.

On this clone itself: The observed sequence ends 3 residues before the CDR3 terminus, with the missing tail filled in from the germline J gene. V is TRBV19 and J is TRBJ1-4, with TRBD1 identical over 7 bases. V trimming: 5 bases; J trimming: 3 bases; junction bases outside the gene matches: 12. This CDR3 region has 17 residues. Germline V gene sequence: CDR1 LNHDA, CDR2 SQIVND (reference sequence). Incomplete CDR3 DNA: TGTGCCAGTAGTGACTGGACAGGAGGAATGGCTAATGAAAAA. Residues: CASSDWTGGMANEK. The entire CDR3 protein is CASSDWTGGMANEKLFF.

CDR3 region: CATSSPDSPFYYGYTF. The part of the CDR3 DNA that was read is TGTGCCACCAGCAGTCCCGACAGTCCTTTTTACTATGGC. This chain joins TRBV15 and TRBJ1-2; D possibly corresponds to TRBD1 (5 bases). The read terminates 3 residues before the CDR3 end, so the remaining end is supplied by the germline J gene. Deletions cut 3 bases from V and 3 bases from J, with 17 bases between. Germline CDR1 LNHNV, CDR2 YYDKDF (reference sequence). The CDR3 is 16 amino acids.

On this clone: Read data end 3 residues before the CDR3 end; the end is taken from the germline J gene. The chain uses TRBV10-3 and TRBJ1-1; TRBD1 matches at 9 bases. In germline, CDR1 is ENHRY, CDR2 SYGVKD. The CDR3 totals 15 residues. Here the CDR3 reads CAISEKSTGGMMAFF. CDR3 bases read: TGTGCCATCAGTGAAAAGTCGACAGGGGGAATGATG.

Note on this clone: The CDR3 end lies 3 residues beyond the end of the read and is filled in from the germline J gene. The V and J genes are TRBV20-1 and TRBJ1-6; the match to TRBD1 covers 8 bases. CDR1 is DFQATT and CDR2 is SNEGSKA in the germline V gene (reference sequence). This CDR3 comprises 17 residues. J gave up 0 bases and V 0 bases, and 4 bases lay outside the gene matches. CDR3 DNA, as far as it was read: TGCAGTGCTAGAGAGACAGGGGCCAGCTCCTATAATTCACCC. Protein sequence: CSARETGASSYNSP. The CDR3 as a whole reads CSARETGASSYNSPLHF.

Details on this clone: At one end, the junction sequence differs from germline, possibly due to a read error. The read comes to an end 3 residues before the CDR3 does, leaving the germline J gene to fill in the end. The gene calls are TRBV4-2 and TRBJ2-4; 7 positions match TRBD1. CDR1 LGHNA and CDR2 YNFKEQ come from the germline V gene. The CDR3 spans 16 residues. The CDR3 bases that were read are TGCGCCAGCAGCCAAGAGGTGAGGGGGCGGGAAAACATT. Its protein is CASSQEVRGRENI. The entire CDR3 sequence reads CASSQEVRGRENIQYF.

A word on this clone: The read ends 3 residues shy of where the CDR3 ends; the end is completed using the germline J gene. The V gene is TRBV7-9, the J gene TRBJ1-1; D is possibly TRBD1 (5 bases). CDR1 is SEHNR, CDR2 FQNEAQ, per germline (reference sequence). CDR3 size: 15 residues. Between the trimmed V and J ends, which lost 3 bases and 5 bases, there was a span of 16 bases. The CDR3 bases that were read are TGTGCCAGCAGCTTCGATGCGGGGGGATGGACTGAA. It translates to CASSFDAGGWTE. The entire CDR3 sequence reads CASSFDAGGWTEAFF.

Note on this clone: One end of the junction is discordant with germline, which a read error may explain. The CDR3 end falls 3 residues outside the read, so it is completed with the germline J gene. The chain links TRBV4-2 to TRBJ2-7; 8 nucleotides line up with TRBD1. The CDR3 consists of 15 residues. Germline lookup yields CDR1 LGHNA and CDR2 YNFKEQ. CDR3 bases read: TGCGCCAGCAGCCAGGATGGGACAGGTTTCTACGAG. Translation: CASSQDGTGFYE. The whole CDR3 protein is CASSQDGTGFYEQYF.

Concerning this clone: Coverage ceases 3 residues before the CDR3 finishes, and the germline J gene fills in the end. The chain joins TRBV12-3 or TRBV12-4 to TRBJ2-7, with TRBD2 matching 12 bases. The J segment lost 6 bases and the V segment lost 5 bases, leaving 8 bases of the junction unmatched. The CDR3 extends over 15 amino acids. Incomplete CDR3 DNA: TGTGCCAGCAGTCCGCGACTAGCGGGAGCGATCGAG. Amino acids: CASSPRLAGAIE. The CDR3 in full is CASSPRLAGAIEQYF.

As for this clone: The read stops 3 residues short of the end of the CDR3; the missing end is completed from the germline J gene. This chain uses TRBV30 with TRBJ1-2; 8 nucleotides agree with TRBD1. Germline lookup yields CDR1 GTSNPN and CDR2 SVGIG (reference sequence). The trim removed 3 bases at V and 0 bases at J, leaving 9 bases unmatched. The CDR3 sequence is 16 residues long. The CDR3 sequence is CAWRPPGQESNYGYTF. The CDR3 DNA, read in part, is TGTGCCTGGAGGCCTCCGGGACAGGAATCTAACTATGGC.

A note on this clone: With the read ending 3 residues before the CDR3 end, the germline J gene is used to fill in that end. This sequence joins TRBV20-1 and TRBJ2-7; D unclear. V was pared by 3 bases and J by 0 bases, with 12 bases between. This CDR3 has 14 residues. The germline gives CDR1 DFQATT, CDR2 SNEGSKA (reference sequence). The CDR3 bases that were read are TGCAGTGCTAGGCCCCAACCTAACTCCTACGAG. Protein product: CSARPQPNSYE. The full CDR3 is CSARPQPNSYEQYF.

As concerns this clone: The read finishes 3 residues shy of the CDR3 end, and the germline J gene is used to complete it. The V gene is TRBV5-1, the J gene TRBJ2-5; 14 bases agree with TRBD2. With 3 bases clipped from V and 5 bases from J, the junction kept 12 bases outside the gene matches. The CDR3 runs 18 residues. Looked up from germline, CDR1 is SGHRS and CDR2 is YFSETQ. The sequenced CDR3 bases are TGCGCCAGCAGCTCTAGACTAGCGGGAGGGCCCTCGGTGGAGACC. This encodes CASSSRLAGGPSVET. The CDR3 reads in full as CASSSRLAGGPSVETQYF.

Worth noting for this clone: The read halts 3 residues ahead of the CDR3 end, with the missing end drawn from the germline J gene. The V gene is TRBV7-9, the J gene TRBJ1-2; 7 nucleotides match TRBD1. Per the germline V gene, CDR1 is SEHNR and CDR2 is FQNEAQ (reference sequence). This CDR3 region has 13 residues. CDR3 sequence: CASRRDRFYDYTF. The CDR3 bases that were read are TGTGCCAGCAGAAGGGACAGATTTTACGAC.

Comment on this clone: The read stops 3 residues short of the end of the CDR3; the missing end is completed from the germline J gene. J is TRBJ1-2 and V is TRBV7-2; D remains unclear. This CDR3 comprises 12 residues. Germline lookup yields CDR1 SGHTA and CDR2 FQGNSA. The CDR3 DNA, read in part, is TGTGCCAGCAGCTTATATAACAATGAC. Translation gives CASSLYNND. The full CDR3 protein is CASSLYNNDYTF.